Each of the 23 T cell receptor beta chains below was sequenced from the same sample in a study of blood T cell repertoires in COVID-19. The repertoire was sequenced with immunoSEQ multiplex PCR; TCRdb's copy has only in-frame clones and lacks some. Among about 39,000 clones listed, roughly 90% were seen once. The material sequenced was peripheral blood. Receptors originate from a human donor in a cohort sampled during active COVID-19.

A single count supports this clone. V and J are TRBV28 and TRBJ1-2; TRBD1 agrees at 8 bases. After removal of 7 bases from V and 0 bases from J, the junction contained 4 bases not matched to a gene. Germline V gives CDR1 MDHEN, CDR2 SYDVKM. The CDR3 runs to 14 residues. CDR3 nucleotides: TGTGCCAGCACCGCAGGGGGCTCTAACTATGGCTACACCTTC. As protein: CASTAGGSNYGYTF.

The chain has TRBV5-6 and TRBJ2-5; 8 bases fit TRBD1. The CDR3 is made up of 17 amino acids. CDR1 is SGHDT and CDR2 is YYEEEE in the germline V gene. V lost 4 bases to trimming and J lost 2 bases; unmatched junction nucleotides: 13. The CDR3 is CASSPEWQGADQETQYF. The CDR3 nucleotides are TGTGCCAGCAGCCCTGAGTGGCAGGGGGCGGATCAAGAGACCCAGTACTTC.

The V call is TRBV6-4, the J call TRBJ1-4; 9 bases are a match to TRBD1. Germline values: CDR1 MRHNA, CDR2 SNTAGT. V lost 6 bases, J lost 8 bases, and 19 bases stayed unmatched. The CDR3 consists of 18 residues. CDR3 nucleotide sequence: TGTGCCAGCAGGGTTTCTCCGGGACAGGGAGAACTAGGAGAAAAACTGTTTTTT. Amino acid sequence: CASRVSPGQGELGEKLFF.

This clone has more than one count but fewer than ten. In nucleotides, the CDR3 is TGTGCCAGCAGTCAGGGTTTAGATAATTCACCCCTCCACTTT. The encoded protein is CASSQGLDNSPLHF. This chain connects TRBV27 to TRBJ1-6; a possible D gene is TRBD1 (5 bases). The germline CDR1 and CDR2 sequences are MNHEY and SMNVEV (reference sequence). The CDR3 has 14 residues. The germline V and J ends were trimmed by 5 bases and 5 bases, with 10 bases remaining between them.

This clone was observed a single time. The J gene is TRBJ2-7, the V gene TRBV6-5, with D perhaps TRBD1 (6 bases). V lost 5 bases, J lost 7 bases, and 12 bases lay in between. Germline CDR1 is MNHEY and CDR2 is SVGAGI. This CDR3 has 12 amino acids. The chain's CDR3 is CASSQGIWEQYF. The CDR3 region has the DNA TGTGCCAGCAGTCAGGGGATTTGGGAGCAGTACTTC.

V and J are TRBV5-4 and TRBJ2-6, with a tentative D call TRBD1 (6 bases). The germline V gene encodes CDR1 SGHNT and CDR2 YYREEE (reference sequence). V was pared by 1 base and J by 9 bases, with 14 bases between. The CDR3 has 15 amino acids. The CDR3 nucleotides read TGTGCCAGCAGCTTGAAGGCAGGGGTGGTCAACGTCCTGACTTTC. It specifies CASSLKAGVVNVLTF.

The chain uses TRBV19 and TRBJ1-5; D unclear. V was pared by 6 bases and J by 9 bases, with 12 bases between. The CDR3 runs 12 residues. Germline V lookup: CDR1 LNHDA, CDR2 SQIVND (reference sequence). The CDR3 DNA reads TGTGCCAGTAGCCCCCGGAGTTTGCCCCAGCATTTT. This sequence encodes CASSPRSLPQHF.

CDR3 DNA sequence: TGTGCCAGCAGCCACCACGGGACAGACTATAATTCACCCCTCCACTTT. This sequence encodes CASSHHGTDYNSPLHF. This chain links TRBV3-1 (or the pseudogene TRBV3-2) with TRBJ1-6; 7 bases match TRBD1. With V trimmed by 3 bases and J by 3 bases, 5 bases remained unmatched. The V gene's germline CDR1 is LGHDT and CDR2 YNNKEL (reference sequence). The CDR3 is 16 residues long.

The chain recombines TRBV13 with TRBJ2-7; 10 positions agree with TRBD1. This CDR3 is built from 15 residues. The ends lost 6 bases at V and 5 bases at J; junction bases unmatched: 10. Germline CDR1 is PRHDT and CDR2 is FYEKMQ (reference sequence). The CDR3: CASSPTGTGVDEQYF. The CDR3 coding sequence is TGTGCCAGCAGTCCAACCGGGACAGGGGTTGACGAGCAGTACTTC.

This clone is a singleton in its sample. Relative to the germline gene, one junction end is altered; a read error may explain this. The V gene is TRBV6-5, the J gene TRBJ2-1; TRBD2 matches 7 bases. This CDR3 comprises 12 residues. Germline V gives CDR1 MNHEY, CDR2 SVGAGI. The chain's CDR3 is CASTNPGGGRIF. The CDR3 DNA follows: TGTGCCAGCACCAACCCGGGCGGGGGACGGATCTTC.

The chain combines TRBV3-1 (or the pseudogene TRBV3-2) with TRBJ1-1; no definite D call. Per the germline V gene, CDR1 is LGHDT and CDR2 is YNNKEL (reference sequence). The V and J ends lost 4 bases and 0 bases respectively, with 6 bases between them. This CDR3 has 13 residues. Written as DNA, the CDR3 is TGTGCCAGCAGCCCGGGAGTGAACACTGAAGCTTTCTTT. Amino acids: CASSPGVNTEAFF.

V and J are TRBV19 and TRBJ2-7; 9 positions match TRBD1. The CDR3 runs 16 residues. V was pared by 5 bases and J by 1 base, with 9 bases of the junction left unmatched. CDR1 is LNHDA and CDR2 is SQIVND in the germline V gene (reference sequence). CDR3 sequence (DNA): TGTGCCAGTAGTGCGGGAACAGGGGGCCTGTCCTACGAGCAGTACTTC. It encodes CASSAGTGGLSYEQYF.

CDR3 nucleotide sequence: TGTGCCTGGAGTTACGGGACAGCTCCAAGGAGAGATACGCAGTATTTT. Translation: CAWSYGTAPRRDTQYF. This chain joins TRBV30 and TRBJ2-3; TRBD1 matches 7 bases. V lost 2 bases, J lost 5 bases, and 13 bases stayed unmatched. The CDR3 spans 16 residues. Germline loops: CDR1 GTSNPN, CDR2 SVGIG (reference sequence).

This rearrangement joins TRBV5-1 to TRBJ1-4; D not certain. Trimming stripped 1 base from V and 0 bases from J, with 7 bases between. CDR3 length: 15 amino acids. The V gene's germline CDR1 is SGHRS and CDR2 YFSETQ. In DNA form, the CDR3 reads TGCGCCAGCAGCTTGACTCTTACAACTAATGAAAAACTGTTTTTT. Residues: CASSLTLTTNEKLFF. The whole variable domain, filled in from reference TRBV5-1 and TRBJ1-4, reads KAGVTQTPRYLIKTRGQQVTLSCSPISGHRSVSWYQQTPGQGLQFLFEYFSETQRNKGNFPGRFSGRQFSNSRSEMNVSTLELGDSALYLCASSLTLTTNEKLFFGSGTQLSVL.

Written as DNA, the CDR3 is TGTGCCAGCAGTGAAACGTTGGCAGGCAACTATGGCTACACCTTC. Amino acids: CASSETLAGNYGYTF. The rearrangement joins TRBV6-1 to TRBJ1-2, with D unresolved. Germline CDR1 and CDR2: MNHNS and SASEGT. V lost 2 bases to trimming and J lost 2 bases, with 12 bases between them. The length of the CDR3 is 15 residues.

The chain has TRBV7-3 and TRBJ2-1, with 11 bases that match TRBD1. The CDR3 extends over 16 amino acids. Losses at the gene ends were 1 base for V and 7 bases for J; bases not matched to a gene: 6. The germline V gene encodes CDR1 SGHTA and CDR2 FQGTGA. Here the CDR3 DNA reads TGTGCCAGCAGCTTAAATCCCGGGACAGGGGGAAATGAGCAGTTCTTC. It translates to CASSLNPGTGGNEQFF.

The J gene is TRBJ2-7, the V gene TRBV5-1; TRBD2 agrees at 9 bases. Germline lookup yields CDR1 SGHRS and CDR2 YFSETQ. V lost 4 bases, J lost 4 bases, and 9 bases stayed unmatched. The CDR3 is 15 amino acids. Here the CDR3 reads CASSPHPGLAYEQYF. CDR3 sequence (DNA): TGCGCCAGCAGCCCGCACCCGGGACTAGCTTACGAGCAGTACTTC.

The chain couples TRBV10-3 to TRBJ1-2; tentatively, D is TRBD1 (5 bases). V was shortened by 3 bases and J by 8 bases, with 10 bases between the two germline ends. The CDR3 length is 12 residues. Germline CDR1 and CDR2: ENHRY and SYGVKD. CDR3 loop: CAISESGRGYTF. The DNA for the CDR3 is TGTGCCATCAGTGAATCAGGGAGGGGCTACACCTTC.

The chain links TRBV11-3 to TRBJ2-1; 9 bases agree with TRBD2. The V segment lost 0 bases and the J segment 9 bases; nucleotides outside the gene matches: 6. Germline CDR1 SGHNT, CDR2 YENEEA. The CDR3 consists of 15 residues. CDR3 bases: TGTGCCAGCAGCTTAGAGGGCGGGGGGGCGTTTGAGCAGTTCTTC. Its translation is CASSLEGGGAFEQFF.

The chain recombines TRBV21-1 with TRBJ2-5; the table assigns TRBD1, which was not confirmed against the DNA. TRBV21-1 is described as a pseudogene. This CDR3 region has 14 residues. For the CDR3, the DNA is TGTGCCAGCAGCGATAAGACAGGCCAAGAGACCCAGTACTTC. Its protein product is CASSDKTGQETQYF.

The V and J genes are TRBV7-9 and TRBJ1-1; 8 bases are a match to TRBD1. The CDR3 covers 15 residues. With 1 base clipped from V and 3 bases from J, the junction kept 4 bases outside the gene matches. Germline lookup yields CDR1 SEHNR and CDR2 FQNEAQ (reference sequence). CDR3 DNA sequence: TGTGCCAGCAGCTTAGGGACAGGGCGGGACACTGAAGCTTTCTTT. The encoded protein is CASSLGTGRDTEAFF.

V usage is TRBV28 and J usage is TRBJ2-7; D is ambiguous. This CDR3 is 13 amino acids long. Germline CDR1 is MDHEN and CDR2 is SYDVKM. V dropped 2 bases and J dropped 0 bases, with 5 bases sitting between them. CDR3: CASSLRSSYEQYF. The CDR3 bases are TGTGCCAGCAGTTTACGTAGCTCCTACGAGCAGTACTTC.

The chain joins TRBV7-8 to TRBJ1-4; a possible D gene is TRBD1 (6 bases). The CDR3 spans 14 residues. Trimming pared 5 bases from V and 8 bases from J, leaving 15 bases between. Germline V gives CDR1 SGHVS, CDR2 FQNEAQ. The CDR3 loop reads CASSPQGIAEKLFF. The DNA for the CDR3 is TGTGCCAGCAGCCCACAGGGTATCGCGGAAAAACTGTTTTTT.